A selection of T cell receptor beta chains follows, all from one sample in a study of cytomegalovirus exposure and HLA in healthy donors. Clones were read by immunoSEQ multiplex PCR, and TCRdb kept only the in-frame ones, dropping some. The sample has some 130,000 clones; about 80% are singletons. Sequences were obtained from PBMCs. The receptor source for this set is a man aged 30 to 45 in good health and CMV-seronegative. The CDR3 runs from the conserved cysteine through the conserved F or W.

j_call | cdr3_length | v_call | cdr3_aa
TRBJ2-3 | 15 | TRBV6-5 | CASSYLQGNGDTQYF
TRBJ1-1 | 14 | TRBV19 | CASSFGQGNTEAFF
TRBJ2-5 | 13 | TRBV19 | CASSWDFYETQYF
TRBJ2-1 | 10 | TRBV20-1 | CSVTLVEQFF
TRBJ2-5 | 18 | TRBV30 | CAWSVVGLAGVVGETQYF
TRBJ1-4 | 14 | TRBV21-1 | CASMPGGVKKKLFF
TRBJ2-2 | 15 | TRBV6-5 | CASSYTPGRSGELFF
TRBJ2-2 | 18 | TRBV11-2 | CASSFRGLAGVETGELFF
TRBJ1-2 | 15 | TRBV10-3 | CAISDPTGDGDGYTF
TRBJ2-1 | 15 | TRBV9 | CASSSGEGDYNEQFF
TRBJ1-2 | 13 | TRBV19 | CASSIKQGAGYTF
TRBJ2-3 | 15 | TRBV28 | CASSSAGVPPDTQYF
TRBJ2-5 | 15 | TRBV9 | CASSVGVGVVETQYF
TRBJ2-4 | 16 | TRBV5-1 | CASSSRGQGIRDIQYF
TRBJ1-1 | 14 | TRBV5-8 | CASSLRRGNTEAFF
TRBJ2-7 | 13 | TRBV5-4 | CASTLGTGTEQYF
TRBJ2-7 | 14 | TRBV25-1 | CASSAPTRSVEQYF
TRBJ2-7 | 16 | TRBV6-6 | CASTLQGGPESYEQYF
TRBJ2-7 | 15 | TRBV28 | CASSFLGAQNYEQYF
TRBJ2-5 | 14 | TRBV5-1 | CASSLASFQETQYF
TRBJ2-3 | 13 | TRBV9 | CASSVGGRDTQYF
TRBJ2-2 | 17 | TRBV11-3 | CASSLDPARGLTGELFF
TRBJ2-1 | 14 | TRBV11-3 | CASSVEDGNNEQFF
TRBJ1-1 | 12 | TRBV19 | CASSTYRSEAFF
TRBJ1-1 | 15 | TRBV19 | CASSRLQGGGTEAFF
TRBJ2-1 | 14 | TRBV9 | CASSVGVSWSEQFF
TRBJ1-1 | 15 | TRBV7-9 | CASSHFGGGETEAFF
TRBJ1-1 | 12 | TRBV6-6 | CASKIDRFEAFF